This T cell receptor (beta chain) is drawn from a study of T cell changes during pregnancy in multiple sclerosis. Clones were sequenced by immunoSEQ multiplex PCR, and TCRdb holds only the in-frame ones, with some missing. This sample has around 80,000 clones, with about 90% found just once. This receptor was obtained from a female donor with multiple sclerosis, enrolled in a pregnancy study. The sample here was peripheral blood, taken before pregnancy.

The CDR3 sequence is CASSSNPDRTSGQPQHF. Written as DNA, the CDR3 is TGTGCCAGCAGCTCCAACCCGGACAGGACCTCGGGTCAGCCCCAGCATTTT. The rearrangement links TRBV5-4 to TRBJ1-5, with 7 bases lining up with TRBD1. Germline V gene lookup returns CDR1 SGHNT and CDR2 YYREEE (reference sequence). V lost 3 bases to trimming and J lost 6 bases; unmatched junction nucleotides: 15. The CDR3 runs 17 residues.